This TCR beta chain stems from a study of blood T cell repertoires in COVID-19. Study-level information: The samples span acute and convalescent COVID-19 from the United States, Italy and Spain.

V was cut by 0 bases and J by 2 bases, with 11 bases left in between. Germline V gene lookup returns CDR1 KGHSH and CDR2 LQKENI. The CDR3 has 15 amino acids. This clone showed up just once. Per the original data handling: Scientists estimated how many nucleated cells there were by amplifying reference gene primers. This table comes from immunoSEQ multiplex PCR, and its TCRdb copy is limited to in-frame clones, with some not included. V and J calls plus clone size are reproduced from that table; the DNA served to infer D and trimming. The sample contains fewer than 250,000 clones, 80% to 85% of which appear only once.

V usage is TRBV18 and J usage is TRBJ2-7, with D possibly matching TRBD1 (6 bases). The sequence came from a human donor in a cohort sampled during active COVID-19. Sequencing used peripheral blood. CDR3 sequence reads: CASSPPLGDTYEQYF. The CDR3 DNA is TGTGCCAGCTCACCACCCTTGGGGGACACCTACGAGCAGTACTTC.